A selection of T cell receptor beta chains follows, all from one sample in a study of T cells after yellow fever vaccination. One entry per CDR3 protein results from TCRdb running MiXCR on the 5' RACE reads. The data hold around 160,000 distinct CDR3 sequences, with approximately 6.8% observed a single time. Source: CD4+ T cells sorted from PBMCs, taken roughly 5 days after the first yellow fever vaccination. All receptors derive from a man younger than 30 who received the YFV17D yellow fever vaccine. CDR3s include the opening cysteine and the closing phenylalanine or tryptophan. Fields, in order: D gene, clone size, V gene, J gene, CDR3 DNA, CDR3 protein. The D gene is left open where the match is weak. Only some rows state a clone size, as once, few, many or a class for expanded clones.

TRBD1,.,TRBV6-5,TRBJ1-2,TGTGCCAGCAGTTACCGGGACAGGGGAAGGCTTGGCTACACCTTC,CASSYRDRGRLGYTF
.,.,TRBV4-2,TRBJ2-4,TGTGCCAGCAGCCAAGAAGGGCCAACCAAAAACATTCAGTACTTC,CASSQEGPTKNIQYF
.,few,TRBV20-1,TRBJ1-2,TGCAGTGCCTCGTCCAGGGGAGCTGGCTACACCTTC,CSASSRGAGYTF
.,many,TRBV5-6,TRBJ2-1,TGTGCCAGCAGCTGGGGGACGCAATATCACTACAATGAGCAGTTCTTC,CASSWGTQYHYNEQFF
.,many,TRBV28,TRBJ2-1,TGTGCCAGCAGTTTAAATGGGGGGACCGATAGGGTGAATGAGCAGTTCTTC,CASSLNGGTDRVNEQFF
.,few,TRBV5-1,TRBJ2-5,TGCGCCAGCAGCTTGGCTGGAGATAAAGAGACCCAGTACTTC,CASSLAGDKETQYF
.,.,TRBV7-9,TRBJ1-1,TGTGCCAGCAGCGAATCAGGGACCTTCACTGAAGCTTTCTTT,CASSESGTFTEAFF
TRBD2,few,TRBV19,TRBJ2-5,TGTGCCAGTAGTCCTCCCCGGACTAGCGGGGGGGAGACCCAGTACTTC,CASSPPRTSGGETQYF
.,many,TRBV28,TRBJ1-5,TGTGCCAGCAGTTCGGGGGGGGGCATTCAGCCCCAGCATTTT,CASSSGGGIQPQHF
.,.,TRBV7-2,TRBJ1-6,TGTGCCAGCAGCTTAGAATGGGGTGACGGTTCACCCCTCCACTTT,CASSLEWGDGSPLHF
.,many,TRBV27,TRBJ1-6,TGTGCCAGCAGTTCCTTGGTGCCCGTTAATTCACCCCTCCACTTT,CASSSLVPVNSPLHF